This is a list of T cell receptor beta chains from one sample in a study of blood T cell repertoires in COVID-19. Generated by immunoSEQ multiplex PCR, the TCRdb table keeps only in-frame clones and is missing some. The sample yields approximately 180,000 clones, roughly nine tenths seen once. Sequenced material: peripheral blood. These receptors originate from a man aged 60 to 69 with active or convalescent COVID-19. The CDR3 runs from the conserved cysteine through the conserved F or W. The D gene is left open where the match is weak. Clone size is not always given. Where it is, it says once, few, many or a class for expanded clones.

J: TRBJ1-1
size: NA
D: NA
V: TRBV18
DNA: TGTGCCAGCTCACCTCGGGAAGGGCGGAACACTGAAGCTTTCTTT
CDR3: CASSPREGRNTEAFF

J: TRBJ1-1
size: NA
D: NA
V: TRBV19
DNA: TGTGCCAGTAGATCAGGGTCGGACACTGAAGCTTTCTTT
CDR3: CASRSGSDTEAFF

J: TRBJ2-7
size: NA
D: NA
V: TRBV9
DNA: TGTGCCAGCAGCGTAGACCCTAATCAATACGAGCAGTACTTC
CDR3: CASSVDPNQYEQYF

J: TRBJ2-4
size: NA
D: NA
V: TRBV4-2
DNA: TGTGCCAGCAGCCAAGATGCCTCGACAGGGAGGAACATTCAGTACTTC
CDR3: CASSQDASTGRNIQYF

J: TRBJ2-2
size: NA
D: TRBD1
V: TRBV7-3
DNA: TGTGCCAGCAGCTCATCCGGGACAGGGAACGGGGAGCTGTTTTTT
CDR3: CASSSSGTGNGELFF

J: TRBJ1-1
size: NA
D: TRBD1
V: TRBV11-2
DNA: TGTGCCAGCAGCCTAAGTCCCGGGACAGGGGCTTTCTTT
CDR3: CASSLSPGTGAFF

J: TRBJ2-2
size: NA
D: NA
V: TRBV5-1
DNA: TGCGCCAGCAGCCTCAGGGATAACGGGGAGCTGTTTTTT
CDR3: CASSLRDNGELFF

J: TRBJ1-6
size: NA
D: NA
V: TRBV20-1
DNA: TGCAGTGCTAGTCAGGGTACGGATTCACCCCTCCACTTT
CDR3: CSASQGTDSPLHF

J: TRBJ1-5
size: NA
D: TRBD1
V: TRBV2
DNA: TGTGCCAGCAGTGGGGGGACAGACAATCAGCCCCAGCATTTT
CDR3: CASSGGTDNQPQHF

J: TRBJ2-5
size: NA
D: TRBD2
V: TRBV10-3
DNA: TGTGCCATCAGTTTAGCGGGGGAGACCCAGTACTTC
CDR3: CAISLAGETQYF

J: TRBJ2-2
size: NA
D: TRBD2
V: TRBV3-1/TRBV3-2
DNA: TGTGCCAGCAGGCCAAGCGGGGGCGCGAACACCGGGGAGCTGTTTTTT
CDR3: CASRPSGGANTGELFF

J: TRBJ1-6
size: NA
D: NA
V: TRBV21-1
DNA: TGTGCCAGCAGCCCTCCTAGCGGGCAGAGGAATTCACCCCTCCACTTT
CDR3: CASSPPSGQRNSPLHF

J: TRBJ1-5
size: NA
D: TRBD1
V: TRBV7-2
DNA: TGTGCCAGCAGCTTAAGACAGGGGTACAATCAGCCCCAGCATTTT
CDR3: CASSLRQGYNQPQHF

J: TRBJ2-2
size: NA
D: TRBD1
V: TRBV7-2
DNA: TGTGCCAGCAGCCCCAGAGGTATGGACAGGGTCAACACCGGGGAGCTGTTTTTT
CDR3: CASSPRGMDRVNTGELFF

J: TRBJ2-5
size: NA
D: NA
V: TRBV18
DNA: TGTGCCAGCTCACGGGGGGTGCAAGAGACCCAGTACTTC
CDR3: CASSRGVQETQYF

J: TRBJ1-3
size: NA
D: NA
V: TRBV29-1
DNA: TGCAGCGTTGCTAAAGCCACTGGAAACACCATATATTTT
CDR3: CSVAKATGNTIYF

J: TRBJ2-5
size: NA
D: NA
V: TRBV7-3
DNA: TGTGCCAGCAGCTTAACTGGCTTCGCAGGGGAGACCCAGTACTTC
CDR3: CASSLTGFAGETQYF

J: TRBJ1-6
size: once
D: TRBD1
V: TRBV4-1
DNA: TGCGCCAGCAGCCAAGTAGGACAGGGGCTCTCCTATAATTCACCCCTCCACTTT
CDR3: CASSQVGQGLSYNSPLHF

J: TRBJ2-7
size: NA
D: NA
V: TRBV5-1
DNA: TGCGCCAGCAGCTTCGGCCAGGGGATCTACGAGCAGTACTTC
CDR3: CASSFGQGIYEQYF

J: TRBJ1-4
size: NA
D: NA
V: TRBV4-2
DNA: TGTGCCAGCAGCCAGGAGGGAGGGAGCAGTGAAAAACTGTTTTTT
CDR3: CASSQEGGSSEKLFF